Below, one TCR beta chain is given with its context. The CDR3 consists of 16 residues. With V trimmed by 0 bases and J by 5 bases, 1 base remained unmatched. Germline values: CDR1 MNHEY, CDR2 SVGAGI. The table came from immunoSEQ multiplex PCR; TCRdb's copy has only in-frame clones and leaves some out. The table shows 13,000 or so clones, with around 70% occurring only once. These data are taken from a study of graft-versus-host responses after intestinal transplantation. Lamina propria and intraepithelial lymphocytes were released by processing graft tissue. Sequenced material: ileum tissue, taken 16 days after intestinal transplant. The sequence derives from a human patient who received an intestinal transplant, so some T cells may come from the graft donor. The J gene is TRBJ2-2, the V gene TRBV6-5; 12 bases map to TRBD2. CDR3 DNA: TGTGCCAGCAGTTACTCTCTAGCGGGAGGGACCGGGGAGCTGTTTTTT. Encoded protein: CASSYSLAGGTGELFF.